The source of this T cell receptor (beta chain) is a study of shared clonotypes between healthy human individuals. This clone was seen a few times. Its antigen is still unknown. TCRdb's copy holds only in-frame clones and misses some; the assay was immunoSEQ multiplex PCR. The repertoire has approximately 640,000 clones, about two thirds of them found once; the top ten carry about 2%. CDR3 length: 15 residues. CDR1 is SGHRS, CDR2 YFSETQ, per germline. Trimming left V 5 bases short and J 1 base short, with 15 bases between. A CD45RA-negative memory subset and a CD45RA+ naive subset were separated from the CD4+ cells. Study conclusions and caveats: Memory subsets generally showed lower estimated richness than naive subsets.

This clonotype was obtained from a woman in her 30s in good health. V and J are TRBV5-1 and TRBJ2-5; a possible D gene is TRBD1 (6 bases). The specimen was memory CD4+ T cells sorted from blood. The subset was: CD45RA-negative fraction. In nucleotides, the CDR3 is TGCGCCAGCAGTCGCCTTGGGGGCTCCCAAGAGACCCAGTACTTC. Residues: CASSRLGGSQETQYF.